This TCR beta chain was found in a study of T cell responses to AZD1222 COVID-19 vaccine. Broader study findings: The study sampled repertoires only after the peak T cell response.

Method: immunoSEQ multiplex PCR; TCRdb's copy keeps in-frame clones and lacks some. This repertoire shows some 120,000 clones, approximately 88% found once; its top ten account for under 6.5%. The length of the CDR3 is 14 residues. Turning to this clone: Its antigen is as yet unknown.

The sample in question was peripheral blood, obtained on day 0 of AZD1222 vaccination. The clonotype comes from an adult in good health. The rearrangement joins TRBV21-1 to TRBJ2-2; TRBD2 is the table's D call, not checked against the DNA. TRBV21-1 is noted as a pseudogene. The CDR3 protein is CASSWAGGPGELFF. CDR3 DNA sequence: TGTGCCAGCAGCTGGGCGGGGGGCCCCGGGGAGCTGTTTTTT.